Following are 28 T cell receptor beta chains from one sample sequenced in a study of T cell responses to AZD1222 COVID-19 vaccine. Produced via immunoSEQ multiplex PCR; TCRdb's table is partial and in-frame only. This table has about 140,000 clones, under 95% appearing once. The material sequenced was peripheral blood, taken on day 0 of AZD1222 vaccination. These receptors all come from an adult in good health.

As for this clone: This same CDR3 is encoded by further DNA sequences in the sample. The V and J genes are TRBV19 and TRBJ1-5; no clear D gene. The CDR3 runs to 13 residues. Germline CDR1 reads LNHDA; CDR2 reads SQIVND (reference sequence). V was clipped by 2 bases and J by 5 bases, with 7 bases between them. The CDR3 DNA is TGTGCCAGTAGTATATCGGGTGATCAGCCCCAGCATTTT. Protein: CASSISGDQPQHF.

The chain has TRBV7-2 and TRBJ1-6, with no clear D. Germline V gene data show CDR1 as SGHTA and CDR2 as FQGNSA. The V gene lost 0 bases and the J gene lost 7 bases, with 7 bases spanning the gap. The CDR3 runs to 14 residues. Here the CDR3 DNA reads TGTGCCAGCAGCTTAGCGCCTAGGAATTCACCCCTCCACTTT. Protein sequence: CASSLAPRNSPLHF.

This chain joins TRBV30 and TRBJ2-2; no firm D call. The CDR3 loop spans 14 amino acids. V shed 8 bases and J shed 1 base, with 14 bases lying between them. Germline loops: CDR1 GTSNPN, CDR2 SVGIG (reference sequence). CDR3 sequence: CAGTRAENTGELFF. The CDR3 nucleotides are TGTGCCGGAACAAGGGCGGAGAACACCGGGGAGCTGTTTTTT.

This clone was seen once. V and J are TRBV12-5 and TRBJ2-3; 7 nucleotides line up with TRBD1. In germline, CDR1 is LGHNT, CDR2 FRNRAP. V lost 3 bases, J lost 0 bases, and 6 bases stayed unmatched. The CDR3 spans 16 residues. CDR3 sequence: CASGLKPGQSTDTQYF. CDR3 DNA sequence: TGTGCTAGTGGTTTAAAACCGGGACAGAGCACAGATACGCAGTATTTT.

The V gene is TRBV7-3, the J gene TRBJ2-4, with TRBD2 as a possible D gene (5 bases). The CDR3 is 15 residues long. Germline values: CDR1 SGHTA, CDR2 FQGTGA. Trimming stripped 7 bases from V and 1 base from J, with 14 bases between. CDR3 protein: CASTSWGVAKNIQYF. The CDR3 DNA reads TGTGCCAGCACCTCTTGGGGAGTCGCCAAAAACATTCAGTACTTC.

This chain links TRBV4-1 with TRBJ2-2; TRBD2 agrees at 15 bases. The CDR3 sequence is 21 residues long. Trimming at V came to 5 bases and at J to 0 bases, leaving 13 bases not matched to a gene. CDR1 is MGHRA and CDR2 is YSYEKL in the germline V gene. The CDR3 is CASSYRVPGLAGGTNTGELFF. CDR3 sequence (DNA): TGCGCCAGCAGCTACCGCGTGCCGGGACTAGCGGGAGGAACGAACACCGGGGAGCTGTTTTTT.

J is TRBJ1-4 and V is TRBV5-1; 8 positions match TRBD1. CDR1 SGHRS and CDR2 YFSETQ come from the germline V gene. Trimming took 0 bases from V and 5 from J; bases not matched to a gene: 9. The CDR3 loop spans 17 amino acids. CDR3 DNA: TGCGCCAGCAGCTTGGTTCGGACAGGGACACCGAATGAAAAACTGTTTTTT. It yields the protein CASSLVRTGTPNEKLFF.

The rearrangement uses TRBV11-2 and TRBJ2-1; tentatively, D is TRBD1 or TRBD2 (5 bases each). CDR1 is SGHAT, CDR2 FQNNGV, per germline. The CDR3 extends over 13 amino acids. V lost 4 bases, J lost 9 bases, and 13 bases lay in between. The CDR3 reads CASSSLGPREQFF. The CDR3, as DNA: TGTGCCAGCAGCTCCTTGGGACCCCGTGAGCAGTTCTTC. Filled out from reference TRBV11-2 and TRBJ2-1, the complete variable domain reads EAGVAQSPRYKIIEKRQSVAFWCNPISGHATLYWYQQILGQGPKLLIQFQNNGVVDDSQLPKDRFSAERLKGVDSTLKIQPAKLEDSAVYLCASSSLGPREQFFGPGTRLTVL.

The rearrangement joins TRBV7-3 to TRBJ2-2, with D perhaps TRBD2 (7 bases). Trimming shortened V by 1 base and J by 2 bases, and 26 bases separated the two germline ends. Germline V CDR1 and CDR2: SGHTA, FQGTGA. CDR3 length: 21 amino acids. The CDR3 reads CASSLKARGALVKPNTGELFF. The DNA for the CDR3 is TGTGCCAGCAGCTTAAAAGCCCGGGGGGCACTAGTCAAACCCAACACCGGGGAGCTGTTTTTT.

The CDR3: CASSQDSTDNEQFF. The CDR3 region has the DNA TGCGCCAGCAGCCAAGATAGCACAGACAATGAGCAGTTCTTC. This chain joins TRBV4-3 and TRBJ2-1; D unresolved. Germline CDR1 LGHNA, CDR2 YSLEER. This CDR3 is 14 amino acids long. V was cut by 0 bases and J by 5 bases, with 8 bases left in between.

The CDR3 DNA is TGTGCCACCAGCAGAGATCGGGGAAGTAGCGGGGGCACAGATACGCAGTATTTT. Translation gives CATSRDRGSSGGTDTQYF. The gene calls are TRBV15 and TRBJ2-3; 8 nucleotides agree with TRBD2. The CDR3 has 18 residues. Germline V gene data show CDR1 as LNHNV and CDR2 as YYDKDF (reference sequence). V shed 0 bases and J 1 base; nucleotides not matched to a gene: 9. Filled out from reference TRBV15 and TRBJ2-3, the complete variable domain reads DAMVIQNPRYQVTQFGKPVTLSCSQTLNHNVMYWYQQKSSQAPKLLFHYYDKDFNNEADTPDNFQSRRPNTSFCFLDIRSPGLGDTAMYLCATSRDRGSSGGTDTQYFGPGTRLTVL.

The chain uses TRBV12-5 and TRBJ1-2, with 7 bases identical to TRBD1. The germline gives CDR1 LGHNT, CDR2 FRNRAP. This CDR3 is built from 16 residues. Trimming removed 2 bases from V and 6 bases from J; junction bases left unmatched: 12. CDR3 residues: CASGLLSTGSSHGYTF. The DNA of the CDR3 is TGTGCTAGTGGTTTGTTGTCGACAGGGTCCTCTCATGGCTACACCTTC. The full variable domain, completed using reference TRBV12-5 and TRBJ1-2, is DARVTQTPRHKVTEMGQEVTMRCQPILGHNTVFWYRQTMMQGLELLAYFRNRAPLDDSGMPKDRFSAEMPDATLATLKIQPSEPRDSAVYFCASGLLSTGSSHGYTFGSGTRLTVV.

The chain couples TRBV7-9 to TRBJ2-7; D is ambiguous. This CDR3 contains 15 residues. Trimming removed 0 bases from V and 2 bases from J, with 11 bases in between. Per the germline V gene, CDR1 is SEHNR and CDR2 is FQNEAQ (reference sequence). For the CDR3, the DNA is TGTGCCAGCAGCTTAGCCAACCCCTCCGCCTACGAGCAGTACTTC. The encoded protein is CASSLANPSAYEQYF.

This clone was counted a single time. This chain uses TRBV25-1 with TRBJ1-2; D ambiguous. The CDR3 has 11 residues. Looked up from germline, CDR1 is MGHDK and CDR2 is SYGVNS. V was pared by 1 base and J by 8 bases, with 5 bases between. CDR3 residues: CASSEFWGYTF. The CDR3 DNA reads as TGTGCCAGCAGTGAATTTTGGGGCTACACCTTC.

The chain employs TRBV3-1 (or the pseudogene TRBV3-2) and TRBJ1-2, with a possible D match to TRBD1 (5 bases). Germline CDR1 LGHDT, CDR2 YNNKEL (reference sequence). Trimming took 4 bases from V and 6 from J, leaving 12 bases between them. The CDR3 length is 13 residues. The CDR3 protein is CASSPWGGNGYTF. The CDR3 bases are TGTGCCAGCAGCCCATGGGGGGGGAATGGCTACACCTTC.

The CDR3 protein is CASSYSRGNYGYTF. As DNA, the CDR3 is TGTGCCAGCAGTTACTCGAGAGGAAACTATGGCTACACCTTC. The rearrangement links TRBV6-5 to TRBJ1-2; D uncertain. The CDR3 has 14 amino acids. Per the germline V gene, CDR1 is MNHEY and CDR2 is SVGAGI. Deletions cut 0 bases from V and 2 bases from J, with 7 bases between.

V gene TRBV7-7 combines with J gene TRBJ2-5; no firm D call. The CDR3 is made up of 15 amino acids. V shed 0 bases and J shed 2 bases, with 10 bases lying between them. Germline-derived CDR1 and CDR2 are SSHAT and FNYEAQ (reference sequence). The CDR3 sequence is CASSLAFREQETQYF. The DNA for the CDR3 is TGTGCCAGCAGCTTAGCGTTTAGAGAGCAAGAGACCCAGTACTTC.

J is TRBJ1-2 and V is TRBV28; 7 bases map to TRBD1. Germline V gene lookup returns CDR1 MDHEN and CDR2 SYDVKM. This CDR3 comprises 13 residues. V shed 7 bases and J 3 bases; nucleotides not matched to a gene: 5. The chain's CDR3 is CASNPGGDYGYTF. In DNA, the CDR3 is TGTGCCAGCAACCCAGGGGGGGACTATGGCTACACCTTC.

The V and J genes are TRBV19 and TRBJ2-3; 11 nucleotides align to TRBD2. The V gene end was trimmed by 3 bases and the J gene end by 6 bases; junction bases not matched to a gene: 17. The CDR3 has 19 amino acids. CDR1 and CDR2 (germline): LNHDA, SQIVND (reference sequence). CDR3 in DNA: TGTGCCAGTAGTATTCTCGGGACTAGCGGACCACTGATCGTCGATACGCAGTATTTT. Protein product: CASSILGTSGPLIVDTQYF.

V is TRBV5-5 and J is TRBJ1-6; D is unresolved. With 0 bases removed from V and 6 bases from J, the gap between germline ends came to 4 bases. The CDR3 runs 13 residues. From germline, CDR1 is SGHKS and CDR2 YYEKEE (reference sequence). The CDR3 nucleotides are TGTGCCAGCAGCTTGGATGGTAATTCACCCCTCCACTTT. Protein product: CASSLDGNSPLHF.

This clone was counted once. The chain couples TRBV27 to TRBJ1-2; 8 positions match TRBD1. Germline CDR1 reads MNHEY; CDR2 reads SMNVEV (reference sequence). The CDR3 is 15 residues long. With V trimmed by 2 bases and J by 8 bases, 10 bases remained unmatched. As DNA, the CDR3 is TGTGCCAGCAGTTTAACCAGGACAGGGTGGACGGGCTACACCTTC. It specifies CASSLTRTGWTGYTF.

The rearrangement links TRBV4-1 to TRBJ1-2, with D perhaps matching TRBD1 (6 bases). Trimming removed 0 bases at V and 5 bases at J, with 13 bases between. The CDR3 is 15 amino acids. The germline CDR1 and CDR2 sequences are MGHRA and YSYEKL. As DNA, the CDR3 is TGCGCCAGCAGCCAAGAGGGGGGGCCGGTTTATGGCTACACCTTC. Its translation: CASSQEGGPVYGYTF.

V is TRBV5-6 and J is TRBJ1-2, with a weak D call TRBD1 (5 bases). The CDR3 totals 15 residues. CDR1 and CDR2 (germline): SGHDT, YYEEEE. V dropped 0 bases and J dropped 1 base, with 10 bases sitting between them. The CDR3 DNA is TGTGCCAGCAGCTTGGGTCGACAGTTTAACTATGGCTACACCTTC. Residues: CASSLGRQFNYGYTF.

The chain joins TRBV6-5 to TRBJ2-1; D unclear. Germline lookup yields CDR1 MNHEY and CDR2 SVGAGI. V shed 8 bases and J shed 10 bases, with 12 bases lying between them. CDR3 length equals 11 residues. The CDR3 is CASARSEEQFF. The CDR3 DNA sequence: TGTGCCAGCGCCCGCAGCGAGGAGCAGTTCTTC.

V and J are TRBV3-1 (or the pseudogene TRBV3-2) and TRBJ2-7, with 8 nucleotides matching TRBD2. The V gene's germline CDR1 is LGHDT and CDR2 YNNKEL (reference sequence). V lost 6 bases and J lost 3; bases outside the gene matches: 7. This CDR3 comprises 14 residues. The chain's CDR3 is CASSISGSRYEQYF. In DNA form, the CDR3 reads TGTGCCAGCAGTATAAGCGGGAGCCGCTACGAGCAGTACTTC.

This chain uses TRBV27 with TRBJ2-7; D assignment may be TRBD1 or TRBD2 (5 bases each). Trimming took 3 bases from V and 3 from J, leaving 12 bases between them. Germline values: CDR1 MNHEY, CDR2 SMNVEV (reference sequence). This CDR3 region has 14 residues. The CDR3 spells CASSFRGEHYEQYF. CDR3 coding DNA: TGTGCCAGCAGTTTTAGAGGGGAGCACTACGAGCAGTACTTC.

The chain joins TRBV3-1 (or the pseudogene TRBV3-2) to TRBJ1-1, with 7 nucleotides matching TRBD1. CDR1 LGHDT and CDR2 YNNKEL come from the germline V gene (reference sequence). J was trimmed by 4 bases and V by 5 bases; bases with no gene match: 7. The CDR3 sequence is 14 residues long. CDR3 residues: CASSTQGPGTEAFF. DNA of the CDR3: TGTGCCAGCAGCACACAGGGGCCGGGCACTGAAGCTTTCTTT.

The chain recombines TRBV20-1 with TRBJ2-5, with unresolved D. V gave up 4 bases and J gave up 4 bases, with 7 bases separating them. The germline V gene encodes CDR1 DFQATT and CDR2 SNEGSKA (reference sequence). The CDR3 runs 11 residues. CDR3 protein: CSAITPETQYF. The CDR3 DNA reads TGCAGTGCTATTACACCAGAGACCCAGTACTTC.